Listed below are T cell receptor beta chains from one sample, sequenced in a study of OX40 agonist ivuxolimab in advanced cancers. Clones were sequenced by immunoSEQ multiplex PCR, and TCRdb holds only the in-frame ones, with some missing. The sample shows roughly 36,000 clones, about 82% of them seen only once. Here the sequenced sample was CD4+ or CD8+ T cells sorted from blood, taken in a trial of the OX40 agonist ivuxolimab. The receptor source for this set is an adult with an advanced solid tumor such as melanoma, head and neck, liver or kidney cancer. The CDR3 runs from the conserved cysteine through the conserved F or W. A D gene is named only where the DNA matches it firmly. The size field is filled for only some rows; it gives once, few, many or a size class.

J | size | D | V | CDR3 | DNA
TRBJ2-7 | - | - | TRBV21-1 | CASSPRTGGKHYEQYF | TGTGCCAGCAGCCCCCGGACAGGGGGGAAACACTACGAGCAGTACTTC
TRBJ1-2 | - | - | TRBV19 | CASSTPWGVGYTF | TGTGCCAGTAGCACCCCCTGGGGGGTGGGCTACACCTTC
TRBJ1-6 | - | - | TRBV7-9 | CASSLEGGGGSPLHF | TGTGCCAGCAGCTTAGAAGGCGGGGGGGGGTCACCCCTCCACTTT
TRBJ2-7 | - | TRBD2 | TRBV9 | CASSVASGGGPYEQYF | TGTGCCAGCAGCGTAGCTAGCGGGGGGGGCCCCTACGAGCAGTACTTC
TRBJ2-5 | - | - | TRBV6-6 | CASGQPLETQYF | TGTGCCAGCGGACAGCCCTTAGAGACCCAGTACTTC
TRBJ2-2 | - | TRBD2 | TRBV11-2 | CASSDDRTSGRRTGELFF | TGTGCCAGCAGCGACGACCGGACTAGCGGGAGAAGGACCGGGGAGCTGTTTTTT
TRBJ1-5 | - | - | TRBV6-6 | CASSYGRGIQHF | TGTGCCAGCAGTTACGGTCGGGGGATCCAGCATTTT
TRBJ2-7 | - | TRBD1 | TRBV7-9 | CASSTDRGGTPYEQYF | TGTGCCAGCAGCACGGACAGGGGAGGGACTCCCTACGAGCAGTACTTC
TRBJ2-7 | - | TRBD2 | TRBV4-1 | CASSQGVGRTSYEQYF | TGCGCCAGCAGCCAAGGGGTCGGGAGGACCTCCTACGAGCAGTACTTC
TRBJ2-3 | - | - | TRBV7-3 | CASSSRGGTTPTDTQYF | TGTGCCAGCAGCTCGAGGGGGGGGACTACCCCAACAGATACGCAGTATTTT
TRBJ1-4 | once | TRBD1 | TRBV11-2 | CASSPGGTTNEKLFF | TGTGCCAGCAGCCCAGGGGGGACAACTAATGAAAAACTGTTTTTT
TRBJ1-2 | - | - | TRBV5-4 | CASSLQGAYGYTF | TGTGCCAGCAGCTTACAGGGTGCCTATGGCTACACCTTC
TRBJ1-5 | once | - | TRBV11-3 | CASSSSRGAAQPQHF | TGTGCCAGCAGCTCCTCTCGGGGGGCAGCTCAGCCCCAGCATTTT
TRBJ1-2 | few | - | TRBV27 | CASSFTGSSGYTF | TGTGCCAGCAGTTTTACAGGGAGCAGCGGCTACACCTTC
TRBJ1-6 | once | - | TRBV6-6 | CASSEKGTFNSPLHF | TGTGCCAGCAGTGAGAAAGGGACCTTTAATTCACCCCTCCACTTT
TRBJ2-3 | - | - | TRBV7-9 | CASSRSAGQITDTQYF | TGTGCCAGCAGCCGTAGCGCGGGACAGATCACAGATACGCAGTATTTT
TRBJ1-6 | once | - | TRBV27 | CASSFTGRNSPLHF | TGTGCCAGCAGTTTTACTGGGAGGAATTCACCCCTCCACTTT
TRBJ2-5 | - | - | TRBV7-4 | CASSLDQLERAYQETQYF | TGTGCCAGCAGCTTAGATCAGTTGGAACGGGCTTACCAAGAGACCCAGTACTTC
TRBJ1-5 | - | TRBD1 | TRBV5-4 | CASSFTGGWSNQPQHF | TGTGCCAGCAGCTTCACAGGGGGCTGGAGCAATCAGCCCCAGCATTTT
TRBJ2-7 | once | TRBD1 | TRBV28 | CASSTGTGAYEQYF | TGTGCCAGCAGTACCGGGACAGGTGCCTACGAGCAGTACTTC
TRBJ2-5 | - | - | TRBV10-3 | CAISDSQQETQYF | TGTGCCATCAGTGATAGTCAGCAAGAGACCCAGTACTTC
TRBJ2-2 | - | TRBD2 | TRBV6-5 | CASSYGLASTGELFF | TGTGCCAGCAGTTACGGACTAGCGAGCACCGGGGAGCTGTTTTTT
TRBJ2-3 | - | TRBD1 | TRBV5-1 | CASTTTFRGPDTQYF | TGCGCCAGCACTACTACGTTCAGGGGGCCAGATACGCAGTATTTT
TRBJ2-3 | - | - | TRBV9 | CASSVEGHSTDTQYF | TGTGCCAGCAGCGTAGAGGGACACAGCACAGATACGCAGTATTTT
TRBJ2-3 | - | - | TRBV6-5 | CASSYSDKSTDTQYF | TGTGCCAGCAGTTACTCCGACAAAAGCACAGATACGCAGTATTTT
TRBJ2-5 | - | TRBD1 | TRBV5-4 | CASSVGTGGETQYF | TGTGCCAGCAGCGTCGGGACAGGGGGCGAGACCCAGTACTTC
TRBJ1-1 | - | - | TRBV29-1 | CSVKAGGAIEAFF | TGCAGCGTGAAGGCGGGAGGGGCTATTGAAGCTTTCTTT
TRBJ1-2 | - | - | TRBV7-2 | CASSFQATLYGYTF | TGTGCCAGCAGCTTTCAAGCGACCCTCTATGGCTACACCTTC
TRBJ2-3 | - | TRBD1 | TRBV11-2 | CASSSDRGRSTDTQYF | TGTGCCAGCAGCTCAGACAGGGGCAGAAGCACAGATACGCAGTATTTT
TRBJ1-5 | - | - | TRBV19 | CASSITGYSNQPQHF | TGTGCCAGTAGTATTACAGGATATAGCAATCAGCCCCAGCATTTT
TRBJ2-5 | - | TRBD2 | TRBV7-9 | CASSPSSGNGQGETQYF | TGTGCCAGCAGCCCCTCTAGCGGGAATGGCCAGGGGGAGACCCAGTACTTC
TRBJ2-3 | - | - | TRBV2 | CASSEQQDTQYF | TGTGCCAGCAGTGAACAGCAGGATACGCAGTATTTT
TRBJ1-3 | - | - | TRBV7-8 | CASSLGGARSGNTIYF | TGTGCCAGCAGCTTAGGCGGGGCCCGCTCTGGAAACACCATATATTTT
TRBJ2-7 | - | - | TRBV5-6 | CASSLMGEQYF | TGTGCCAGCAGCTTGATGGGGGAGCAGTACTTC
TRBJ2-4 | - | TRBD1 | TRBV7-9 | CASSITGGFAKNIQYF | TGTGCCAGCAGCATCACAGGGGGCTTCGCCAAAAACATTCAGTACTTC
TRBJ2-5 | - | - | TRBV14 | CASSQQVLGTQYF | TGTGCCAGCAGCCAACAGGTATTGGGGACCCAGTACTTC
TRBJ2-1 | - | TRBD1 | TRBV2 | CASSQQGVEQFF | TGTGCCAGCAGTCAACAGGGGGTTGAGCAGTTCTTC
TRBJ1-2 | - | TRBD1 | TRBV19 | CASSPGDSTDGYTF | TGTGCCAGTAGTCCAGGGGACAGCACAGATGGCTACACCTTC
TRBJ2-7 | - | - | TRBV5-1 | CASSLATGYYEQYF | TGCGCCAGCAGCTTGGCCACCGGGTACTACGAGCAGTACTTC
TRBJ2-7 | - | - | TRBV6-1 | CASSEVLRNEQYF | TGTGCCAGCAGTGAGGTCCTCCGGAACGAGCAGTACTTC
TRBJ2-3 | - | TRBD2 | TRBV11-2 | CASSAIAGLPTDTQYF | TGTGCCAGCAGCGCGATAGCGGGGCTACCCACAGATACGCAGTATTTT
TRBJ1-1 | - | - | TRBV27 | CASGQGFGNTEAFF | TGTGCCAGCGGTCAGGGATTTGGGAACACTGAAGCTTTCTTT
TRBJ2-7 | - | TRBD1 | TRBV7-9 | CASSLGDRSSYEQYF | TGTGCCAGCAGCTTAGGGGACAGGAGCTCCTACGAGCAGTACTTC